This entry lists 24 T cell receptor beta chains sequenced from one sample in a study of blood T cells in healthy people across ages. A second PCR, run for roughly 6 to 11 cycles, used a sample-barcoded 5' primer plus a J-beta primer mix. In TCRdb, the 5' RACE reads were re-called with MiXCR into one record per CDR3 protein. The repertoire holds around 1,500,000 distinct CDR3 sequences, approximately 30% seen once, with over 7% in the top ten. Material for sequencing was blood. Receptors were obtained from a woman aged 25 to 45 in good health.

A few counts support this clonotype. V is TRBV28 and J is TRBJ1-2; TRBD1 matches 10 bases. The CDR3 is 17 residues long. Germline CDR1 is MDHEN and CDR2 is SYDVKM. The J segment lost 9 bases and the V segment lost 1 base, leaving 14 bases of the junction unmatched. CDR3 bases: TGTGCCAGCAGTTTATCAGGGCTTCCGGGACAGGGGATTAGCTACACCTTC. Amino acids: CASSLSGLPGQGISYTF.

The chain employs TRBV20-1 and TRBJ2-3; tentatively, D is TRBD2 (6 bases). This CDR3 region has 14 residues. Germline V gene sequence: CDR1 DFQATT, CDR2 SNEGSKA (reference sequence). Trimming took off 1 base at V and 4 bases at J, with 12 bases between the two ends. In DNA form, the CDR3 reads TGCAGTGCTAGAGGGGTTCGGGGGTCAGATACGCAGTATTTT. It is translated as CSARGVRGSDTQYF.

This chain links TRBV2 with TRBJ1-1; 10 nucleotides match TRBD1. Germline values: CDR1 SNHLY, CDR2 FYNNEI. The CDR3 has 15 residues. V lost 6 bases and J lost 3; bases outside the gene matches: 7. The DNA for the CDR3 is TGTGCCAGCAGACAACCGGGACAGGGGTACACTGAAGCTTTCTTT. Its translation is CASRQPGQGYTEAFF.

On this clonotype itself: A much larger clone sits a single nucleotide away, making a read error possible. The V gene is TRBV12-3 or TRBV12-4, the J gene TRBJ2-4; TRBD1 matches at 7 bases. This CDR3 has 18 residues. Trimming at V came to 1 base and at J to 1 base, leaving 10 bases not matched to a gene. The DNA for the CDR3 is TGTGCCAGCAGTTTAGGGACAGGCCGATTTGCGGCCAAAAACATTCAGTACTTC. Residues: CASSLGTGRFAAKNIQYF.

Remarks on this clonotype: Possible read error: a much larger clone is one base away. The chain uses TRBV7-9 and TRBJ2-6; tentatively, D is TRBD1 (6 bases). This CDR3 has 19 amino acids. Looked up from germline, CDR1 is SEHNR and CDR2 is FQNEAQ (reference sequence). Trimming took off 5 bases at V and 0 bases at J, with 20 bases between the two ends. CDR3 sequence reads: CASSQIQGLQVSGANVLTF. The CDR3, as DNA: TGTGCCAGCAGCCAAATACAGGGCTTGCAGGTCTCTGGGGCCAACGTCCTGACTTTC.

The chain combines TRBV29-1 with TRBJ2-2; 9 bases agree with TRBD2. Trimming took 4 bases from V and 7 from J; bases not matched to a gene: 4. This CDR3 is 13 amino acids long. CDR1 and CDR2 (germline): SQVTM, ANQGSEA. CDR3 region: CSVGGLAGGELFF. For the CDR3, the DNA is TGCAGCGTTGGGGGACTAGCCGGCGGGGAGCTGTTTTTT.

V and J are TRBV27 and TRBJ2-7; D might be TRBD2 (5 bases). Germline lookup yields CDR1 MNHEY and CDR2 SMNVEV (reference sequence). V was trimmed by 6 bases and J by 4 bases, leaving 13 bases between them. This CDR3 is 13 amino acids long. The CDR3 sequence: CASRGGRAYEQYF. CDR3 nucleotide sequence: TGTGCCAGCAGAGGCGGGCGAGCGTACGAGCAGTACTTC.

This clonotype has ten or more counts. The rearrangement joins TRBV29-1 to TRBJ1-2; 9 bases align to TRBD1. The CDR3 is 13 residues long. The germline gives CDR1 SQVTM, CDR2 ANQGSEA. V was clipped by 4 bases and J by 3 bases; unmatched bases: 3. CDR3 amino acids: CSVGQGDYYGYTF. CDR3 coding DNA: TGCAGCGTTGGACAGGGGGATTACTATGGCTACACCTTC.

The chain is built from TRBV27 and TRBJ1-5, with 9 bases lining up with TRBD1. Germline loops: CDR1 MNHEY, CDR2 SMNVEV (reference sequence). With 6 bases clipped from V and 4 bases from J, the junction kept 10 bases outside the gene matches. The CDR3 is made up of 16 amino acids. The CDR3 reads CASRPSGQGRNQPQHF. CDR3 nucleotide sequence: TGTGCCAGCAGACCATCCGGACAGGGGCGGAATCAGCCCCAGCATTTT.

The table lists this clonotype with a count of one. The V and J genes are TRBV5-1 and TRBJ2-5; tentatively, D is TRBD1 (6 bases). The V end lost 2 bases, the J end lost 7 bases, and 15 bases lay between the germline ends. This CDR3 has 14 residues. Per the germline V gene, CDR1 is SGHRS and CDR2 is YFSETQ. This CDR3 reads CASSLYRDPGTQYF. CDR3 bases: TGCGCCAGCAGCTTATACAGGGATCCGGGGACCCAGTACTTC.

The V call is TRBV20-1, the J call TRBJ2-2; D possibly corresponds to TRBD2 (5 bases). With 1 base removed from V and 3 bases from J, the gap between germline ends came to 12 bases. Germline CDR1 and CDR2: DFQATT and SNEGSKA (reference sequence). The CDR3 sequence is 15 residues long. The CDR3 spells CSARGGWRDTGELFF. CDR3 DNA sequence: TGCAGTGCTAGAGGAGGGTGGCGGGACACCGGGGAGCTGTTTTTT.

The CDR3 coding sequence is TGCGCCAGCAGCTTGGGGGATCCCCCAGATACGCAGTATTTT. Protein sequence: CASSLGDPPDTQYF. The chain couples TRBV5-1 to TRBJ2-3; D remains unclear. Trimming removed 0 bases from V and 4 bases from J, with 9 bases in between. The CDR3 has 14 residues. Germline-derived CDR1 and CDR2 are SGHRS and YFSETQ.

The chain has TRBV7-9 and TRBJ1-2, with D possibly TRBD1 on 5 matching bases. Germline V gene sequence: CDR1 SEHNR, CDR2 FQNEAQ (reference sequence). The V and J ends lost 8 bases and 5 bases respectively, with 12 bases between them. The CDR3 totals 12 residues. The CDR3 nucleotides are TGTGCCAGCCCCGGGGCACGATATGGCTACACCTTC. It is translated as CASPGARYGYTF. Full variable domain (rest looked up from reference TRBV7-9 and TRBJ1-2): DTGVSQNPRHKITKRGQNVTFRCDPISEHNRLYWYRQTLGQGPEFLTYFQNEAQLEKSRLLSDRFSAERPKGSFSTLEIQRTEQGDSAMYLCASPGARYGYTFGSGTRLTVV.

This clonotype was seen at least ten times. This sequence joins TRBV27 and TRBJ2-5, with 7 bases matching TRBD1. CDR1 and CDR2 from the germline V gene are MNHEY and SMNVEV (reference sequence). With 6 bases clipped from V and 4 bases from J, the junction kept 5 bases outside the gene matches. The CDR3 spans 13 residues. CDR3 bases: TGTGCCAGCAGCTACTACAGGGGAGAGACCCAGTACTTC. Residues: CASSYYRGETQYF.

The chain has TRBV5-5 and TRBJ2-5; either TRBD1 or TRBD2 may supply D (6 bases each). CDR3 length equals 17 residues. Germline CDR1 SGHKS, CDR2 YYEKEE (reference sequence). Trimming stripped 4 bases from V and 5 bases from J, with 24 bases between. The CDR3 DNA is TGTGCCAGCAGCCCTCTGGGGGGCCTTGTAAGGCCGGAGACCCAGTACTTC. It is translated as CASSPLGGLVRPETQYF. The whole variable domain, remainder taken from reference TRBV5-5 and TRBJ2-5, is DAGVTQSPTHLIKTRGQQVTLRCSPISGHKSVSWYQQVLGQGPQFIFQYYEKEERGRGNFPDRFSARQFPNYSSELNVNALLLGDSALYLCASSPLGGLVRPETQYFGPGTRLLVL.

A word on this clonotype: The junction departs from germline at one end; a sequencing error may be responsible. This chain connects TRBV20-1 to TRBJ2-4, with a tentative D call TRBD2 (7 bases). Germline V CDR1 and CDR2: DFQATT, SNEGSKA (reference sequence). CDR3 size: 15 residues. DNA of the CDR3: TGCAGTGCTGGAGAGGGAGGGGGGGCCTACAATGAGCAGTACTTC. This codes for CSAGEGGGAYNEQYF.

The chain couples TRBV12-3 or TRBV12-4 to TRBJ2-1; D unclear. The CDR3 runs 12 residues. V gave up 3 bases and J gave up 10 bases, with 10 bases separating them. CDR3 nucleotides: TGTGCCAGCAGTTTCGGCGCATACGAGCAGTTCTTC. Encoded protein: CASSFGAYEQFF.

This clonotype was seen only a few times. The chain couples TRBV20-1 to TRBJ2-7, with 10 bases identical to TRBD1. Per germline, CDR1 DFQATT and CDR2 SNEGSKA (reference sequence). Trimming at V came to 6 bases and at J to 3 bases, leaving 8 bases not matched to a gene. This CDR3 comprises 14 residues. The CDR3: CSAGTGAQGYEQYF. In DNA form, the CDR3 reads TGCAGTGCGGGGACAGGGGCCCAGGGCTACGAGCAGTACTTC.

Many counts were recorded for this clonotype. V and J are TRBV20-1 and TRBJ2-7; 14 bases fit TRBD2. In germline, CDR1 is DFQATT, CDR2 SNEGSKA (reference sequence). The V gene end was trimmed by 6 bases and the J gene end by 6 bases; junction bases not matched to a gene: 16. The CDR3 consists of 17 residues. The CDR3 DNA reads TGCAGTGCAACCGGGACAGGGGGACTAGCGGGAGCGGGCGAGCAGTACTTC. Translated: CSATGTGGLAGAGEQYF.

A few counts support this clonotype. The rearrangement links TRBV6-6 to TRBJ2-1; 8 positions agree with TRBD1. Germline trimming cut 4 bases from V and 3 bases from J; bases unmatched to any gene: 2. CDR1 and CDR2 (germline): MNHNY, SVGAGI (reference sequence). The CDR3 is made up of 14 amino acids. The DNA of the CDR3 is TGTGCCAGCAGTTTCGGGACAGGCTACAATGAGCAGTTCTTC. Translating gives CASSFGTGYNEQFF.

The chain employs TRBV2 and TRBJ1-4; D remains ambiguous. Germline loops: CDR1 SNHLY, CDR2 FYNNEI. CDR3 length: 15 amino acids. The V end was cut by 3 bases, the J end by 0 bases, with 8 bases between. CDR3 in amino acids: CASSDRRATNEKLFF. CDR3 nucleotide sequence: TGTGCCAGCAGTGACAGGAGAGCAACTAATGAAAAACTGTTTTTT. Supplemented by reference TRBV2 and TRBJ1-4, the full variable domain reads EPEVTQTPSHQVTQMGQEVILRCVPISNHLYFYWYRQILGQKVEFLVSFYNNEISEKSEIFDDQFSVERPDGSNFTLKIRSTKLEDSAMYFCASSDRRATNEKLFFGSGTQLSVL.

This chain uses TRBV14 with TRBJ2-1; 10 bases fit TRBD1. CDR3 length equals 13 residues. V gave up 4 bases and J gave up 14 bases; unmatched junction bases: 8. Germline loops: CDR1 SGHDN, CDR2 FVKESK. CDR3 sequence: CASSPVPGQGKFF. The CDR3 nucleotides are TGTGCCAGCAGCCCTGTCCCGGGACAGGGGAAGTTCTTC.

This clonotype was detected only a few times. The chain joins TRBV5-1 to TRBJ1-6; D gene uncertain. Germline CDR1 and CDR2: SGHRS and YFSETQ. CDR3 length: 15 amino acids. Deletions cut 0 bases from V and 14 bases from J, with 18 bases between. The DNA of the CDR3 is TGCGCCAGCAGCTTGGTAGCCCTTCCTGCTGAAACCCTCCACTTT. As protein: CASSLVALPAETLHF.

The sample holds many counts of this clonotype. The CDR3 DNA follows: TGTGCCAGCAGTTTATGGCCCCAGGGGACAGTGCGGGAGGATAGACTAGCCAAAAACATTCAGTACTTC. Protein product: CASSLWPQGTVREDRLAKNIQYF. This chain links TRBV27 with TRBJ2-4; maybe TRBD2 (8 bases). Trimming shortened V by 1 base and J by 0 bases, and 31 bases separated the two germline ends. CDR1 is MNHEY, CDR2 SMNVEV, per germline (reference sequence). There are 23 residues in the CDR3.